This TCR beta chain came from a study of T cell responses to AZD1222 COVID-19 vaccine. General study results and limits: Among those given AZD1222, only 6 or 7 were seropositive at baseline. No day 14 peak samples; only post-peak repertoires were characterized. Donors skewed white British and female; clonal diversity was possibly underestimated.

A single count supports this clone. As yet, its antigen is unknown. Only in-frame clones appear in the TCRdb table, and some are missing; sequencing was by immunoSEQ multiplex PCR. The sample holds roughly 180,000 clones, approximately 90% seen once. This CDR3 contains 14 residues. Germline values: CDR1 SEHNR, CDR2 FQNEAQ (reference sequence). Trimming took 4 bases from V and 7 from J; bases not matched to a gene: 2. The rearrangement uses TRBV7-9 and TRBJ1-6; 9 bases are shared with TRBD1. The material was peripheral blood, obtained 28 days after the second AZD1222 dose. This sequence was found in an adult who received the AZD1222 COVID-19 vaccine. Here the CDR3 reads CASSSTGGNSPLHF. CDR3 nucleotide sequence: TGTGCCAGCAGCTCCACAGGGGGCAATTCACCCCTCCACTTT.